These 11 T cell receptor beta chains came from one sample sequenced in a study of patients and donors after allogeneic stem cell transplantation. TCRdb fed the RT-PCR reads into MiXCR, producing one record per CDR3 protein. The table has roughly 940,000 distinct CDR3 sequences, about 20% seen once. The sequenced sample consisted of blood, either unsorted or a sorted T cell fraction (not recorded which). These receptors all come from a human donor who was either an allogeneic HSCT recipient or a stem cell or donor lymphocyte infusion donor (not recorded which). It is not recorded whose cells these are; they may come from a transplant donor.

A remark on this clonotype: One end of the junction varies from germline; a read error may be responsible. The chain recombines TRBV5-1 with TRBJ2-2, with 9 positions matching TRBD1. The CDR3 runs 15 residues. Germline loops: CDR1 SGHRS, CDR2 YFSETQ. The chain's CDR3 is CASSRTGEETEELFF. Here the CDR3 DNA reads TGCGCCAGCAGCAGGACAGGGGAAGAGACCGAGGAGCTGTTTTTT.

This clonotype came up a few times. The chain is built from TRBV18 and TRBJ1-1; no clear D. CDR1 and CDR2 from the germline V gene are KGHSH and LQKENI. The CDR3 covers 14 residues. Deletions cut 2 bases from V and 0 bases from J, with 7 bases between. The CDR3 loop is CASSPVVLNTEAFF. CDR3 sequence (DNA): TGTGCCAGCTCACCAGTAGTCCTGAACACTGAAGCTTTCTTT.

This clonotype was recorded a few times. The chain uses TRBV2 and TRBJ2-5; the match to TRBD1 covers 8 bases. The CDR3 sequence is 12 residues long. Germline V gene sequence: CDR1 SNHLY, CDR2 FYNNEI. V lost 8 bases, J lost 6 bases, and 5 bases stayed unmatched. In DNA, the CDR3 is TGTGCCAGCGGACAGGGTCAGCAGACCCAGTACTTC. Protein sequence: CASGQGQQTQYF.

The V and J genes are TRBV21-1 and TRBJ1-6; the table's D call, TRBD1, was not checked against the DNA. TRBV21-1 is termed a pseudogene. This CDR3 has 18 residues. The CDR3 DNA reads TGTGCCAGCAGCAAAGGAGAAAGGGGGCCAGTCGATATTTCACCCCTCCACTTT. As protein: CASSKGERGPVDISPLHF.

This chain uses TRBV29-1 with TRBJ2-5, with D perhaps matching TRBD1 or TRBD2 (5 bases each). V gave up 4 bases and J gave up 5 bases, with 8 bases separating them. Germline loops: CDR1 SQVTM, CDR2 ANQGSEA. The CDR3 length is 11 residues. The CDR3 protein is CSVGGKETQYF. CDR3 DNA: TGCAGCGTTGGGGGGAAGGAGACCCAGTACTTC.

The chain joins TRBV7-2 to TRBJ2-7, with D perhaps matching TRBD1 (7 bases). In germline, CDR1 is SGHTA, CDR2 FQGNSA. This CDR3 is built from 14 residues. Trimming pared 5 bases from V and 2 bases from J, leaving 13 bases between. Written as DNA, the CDR3 is TGTGCCAGCAGCCTCAGGGGGGAAACCTACGAGCAGTACTTC. Its protein is CASSLRGETYEQYF.

The rearrangement links TRBV20-1 to TRBJ2-7; 10 nucleotides agree with TRBD2. CDR1 is DFQATT and CDR2 is SNEGSKA in the germline V gene (reference sequence). The CDR3 covers 15 residues. V lost 1 base and J lost 5; bases outside the gene matches: 8. The CDR3 loop reads CSARVQLAGDHEQYF. The CDR3 DNA is TGCAGTGCTAGAGTTCAGCTAGCGGGAGACCACGAGCAGTACTTC.

The chain uses TRBV20-1 and TRBJ2-5, with D possibly matching TRBD2 (6 bases). V shed 4 bases and J shed 3 bases, with 12 bases lying between them. CDR3 length: 13 amino acids. Looked up from germline, CDR1 is DFQATT and CDR2 is SNEGSKA (reference sequence). The CDR3 loop is CSAKEGGKETQYF. DNA of the CDR3: TGCAGTGCTAAGGAAGGCGGGAAAGAGACCCAGTACTTC.

This clonotype was detected only a few times. J is TRBJ1-5 and V is TRBV6-1, with TRBD1 as a possible D gene (6 bases). The CDR3 is 15 residues long. Per the germline V gene, CDR1 is MNHNS and CDR2 is SASEGT. Trimming cost V 7 bases and J 1 base, with 14 bases left between them. Written as DNA, the CDR3 is TGTGCCAGCACGGGTAGCAGGGGAAGCAATCAGCCCCAGCATTTT. Its translation: CASTGSRGSNQPQHF.

This clonotype was found a few times. The chain uses TRBV12-3 or TRBV12-4 and TRBJ2-2; perhaps TRBD2 as D (5 bases). Trimming removed 6 bases at V and 6 bases at J, with 14 bases between. The CDR3 is 14 residues long. The CDR3 is CASRVEAVSGELFF. In DNA, the CDR3 is TGTGCCAGCAGGGTGGAGGCGGTTTCCGGGGAGCTGTTTTTT.

This rearrangement joins TRBV13 to TRBJ2-2; maybe TRBD2 (6 bases). With 7 bases removed from V and 6 bases from J, the gap between germline ends came to 15 bases. Germline values: CDR1 PRHDT, CDR2 FYEKMQ (reference sequence). The CDR3 runs 14 residues. The CDR3 is CASTWGGTAGELFF. The CDR3 region has the DNA TGTGCCAGCACCTGGGGCGGGACGGCCGGGGAGCTGTTTTTT.